This T cell receptor beta chain originates from a study of blood T cells in healthy people across ages. Study outcomes and limitations: Older age coincided with a roughly linear decline in TCR beta diversity per million T cells.

The study drew donors from healthy Caucasian individuals in Russia aged about 6 to 95. V lost 3 bases, J lost 9 bases, and 2 bases stayed unmatched. Germline V gene sequence: CDR1 MDHEN, CDR2 SYDVKM. This CDR3 region has 12 residues. It was with a sample-barcoded 5' primer and a J-beta primer mix that a second PCR of roughly 7 to 12 cycles was run. Using its own MiXCR run on the 5' RACE reads, TCRdb lists one record per CDR3 protein. Altogether about 970,000 distinct CDR3 sequences are present, roughly 47% being singletons, with the ten largest covering over 20%. In regard to this clonotype: The antigen is not known.

V usage is TRBV28 and J usage is TRBJ1-1, with TRBD1 identical over 9 bases. The sequence was collected from a woman aged 55-70 years in good health. Sequencing was done on a sample of blood. The CDR3 DNA is TGTGCCAGCAGTTTGGGACAGGGACAAGCTTTCTTT. Amino acid sequence: CASSLGQGQAFF.